Listed below are T cell receptor beta chains from one sample, sequenced in a study of OX40 agonist ivuxolimab in advanced cancers. The table came from immunoSEQ multiplex PCR; TCRdb's copy has only in-frame clones and leaves some out. The data contain 70,000 to 75,000 clones, 80% to 95% of them singletons. Sequenced material: CD4+ or CD8+ T cells sorted from blood, taken in a trial of the OX40 agonist ivuxolimab. The source of these receptors is an adult with an advanced solid tumor such as melanoma, head and neck, liver or kidney cancer. Both conserved end residues are part of each CDR3. Each record gives: D gene, V gene, clone size, J gene, CDR3 protein, CDR3 DNA. The D gene is left open where the match is weak. A row's size may be missing; if present it is once, few, many or a size class.

NA	TRBV9	NA	TRBJ2-1	CASRAGLASVNEQFF	TGTGCCAGCAGGGCCGGTCTAGCCTCCGTCAATGAGCAGTTCTTC
NA	TRBV14	NA	TRBJ2-7	CASSQVTQGIIEQYF	TGTGCCAGCAGCCAAGTCACACAGGGTATCATCGAGCAGTACTTC
NA	TRBV28	once	TRBJ1-1	CASITPPNTEAFF	TGTGCCAGCATTACTCCCCCGAACACTGAAGCTTTCTTT
NA	TRBV19	once	TRBJ2-1	CASSIDKAPFRDEQFF	TGTGCCAGTAGTATAGATAAGGCTCCTTTTAGGGATGAGCAGTTCTTC
TRBD1	TRBV7-2	NA	TRBJ2-7	CASSVRGQGVYEQYF	TGTGCCAGCAGCGTCCGTGGACAGGGGGTCTACGAGCAGTACTTC
NA	TRBV2	NA	TRBJ2-7	CASSVEHEQYF	TGTGCCAGCAGTGTTGAACACGAGCAGTACTTC
NA	TRBV11-2	NA	TRBJ2-3	CASSVTGGRTDTQYF	TGTGCCAGCAGCGTTACCGGCGGCCGTACGGATACGCAGTATTTT
TRBD2	TRBV6-5	once	TRBJ2-1	CASTGGSAPNEQFF	TGTGCCAGCACCGGCGGGAGTGCCCCCAATGAGCAGTTCTTC
TRBD2	TRBV7-8	NA	TRBJ2-1	CASSLVGTTYNEQFF	TGTGCCAGCAGCTTAGTTGGGACTACTTACAATGAGCAGTTCTTC
NA	TRBV18	NA	TRBJ2-1	CASSPRTDSYNEQFF	TGTGCCAGCTCACCAAGGACGGACTCCTACAATGAGCAGTTCTTC
NA	TRBV30	NA	TRBJ1-2	CAWSINYGYTF	TGTGCCTGGAGTATCAACTATGGCTACACCTTC
NA	TRBV7-9	NA	TRBJ2-7	CASSLEYQAYEQYF	TGTGCCAGCAGCTTAGAATACCAAGCCTACGAGCAGTACTTC
NA	TRBV30	NA	TRBJ2-7	CAWSVMGGVYEQYF	TGTGCCTGGAGTGTAATGGGGGGCGTCTACGAGCAGTACTTC
NA	TRBV9	once	TRBJ2-1	CASSPSSDPGNEQFF	TGTGCCAGCAGCCCATCGTCCGACCCCGGCAATGAGCAGTTCTTC
NA	TRBV7-2	NA	TRBJ2-1	CASSLSGSYNEQFF	TGTGCCAGCAGCTTAAGTGGCTCATACAATGAGCAGTTCTTC
TRBD2	TRBV27	NA	TRBJ2-1	CASSLSLRGLAEYNEQFF	TGTGCCAGCAGTTTATCCCTTCGGGGACTAGCGGAGTACAATGAGCAGTTCTTC
NA	TRBV18	few	TRBJ1-2	CASSPKPDGKIIYGYTF	TGTGCCAGCTCCCCAAAGCCGGACGGAAAAATCATCTATGGCTACACCTTC
TRBD1	TRBV7-2	NA	TRBJ1-2	CASSEGQGGYGYTF	TGTGCCAGCAGCGAGGGACAGGGAGGCTATGGCTACACCTTC
TRBD2	TRBV27	once	TRBJ2-7	CASSLGSGSREQYF	TGTGCCAGCAGTTTGGGTAGCGGGAGTAGGGAGCAGTACTTC
NA	TRBV10-3	NA	TRBJ2-1	CAISADRGEQFF	TGTGCCATCAGTGCTGATCGGGGTGAGCAGTTCTTC
NA	TRBV15	NA	TRBJ2-1	CATSRDLQSYNEQFF	TGTGCCACCAGCAGAGATCTCCAGTCCTACAATGAGCAGTTCTTC
NA	TRBV27	NA	TRBJ2-2	CASSLSMNTGELFF	TGTGCCAGCAGTTTATCAATGAACACCGGGGAGCTGTTTTTT
NA	TRBV4-1	NA	TRBJ1-4	CASSQDRDEKLFF	TGCGCCAGCAGCCAAGACCGAGATGAAAAACTGTTTTTT
NA	TRBV4-2	NA	TRBJ2-7	CASSQDRGTYDSYEQYF	TGTGCCAGCAGCCAAGATCGCGGGACTTACGACTCCTACGAGCAGTACTTC
TRBD1	TRBV30	NA	TRBJ1-5	CAWNRIGTGNQPQHF	TGTGCCTGGAACAGAATAGGGACAGGAAATCAGCCCCAGCATTTT
NA	TRBV30	NA	TRBJ1-2	CAWLDRTNYGYTF	TGTGCCTGGCTCGACAGGACTAACTATGGCTACACCTTC
NA	TRBV7-2	once	TRBJ1-3	CASSLSGHSGNTIYF	TGTGCCAGCAGCTTGTCGGGACACTCTGGAAACACCATATATTTT
NA	TRBV5-4	NA	TRBJ2-1	CASSPPPGGESYNEQFF	TGTGCCAGCAGCCCTCCCCCGGGCGGAGAATCCTACAATGAGCAGTTCTTC
TRBD1	TRBV5-1	NA	TRBJ2-7	CASRSEVGQGAREQYF	TGCGCCAGCAGATCTGAGGTCGGACAGGGGGCCCGCGAGCAGTACTTC
NA	TRBV5-5	NA	TRBJ2-7	CASSPLGVSSYEQYF	TGTGCCAGCAGCCCTTTGGGGGTAAGCTCCTACGAGCAGTACTTC
NA	TRBV9	NA	TRBJ2-5	CASSVGANRAQETQYF	TGTGCCAGCAGCGTAGGGGCAAACAGGGCCCAAGAGACCCAGTACTTC
NA	TRBV10-3	NA	TRBJ1-5	CAIREGGQPQHF	TGTGCCATCAGAGAAGGAGGGCAGCCCCAGCATTTT
NA	TRBV6-6	NA	TRBJ2-5	CASRPIGDLGTQYF	TGTGCCAGCAGACCCATAGGTGACCTGGGGACCCAGTACTTC
TRBD1	TRBV28	NA	TRBJ1-2	CASSLGDRGYGYTF	TGTGCCAGCAGTTTAGGAGACAGGGGATATGGCTACACCTTC
NA	TRBV18	NA	TRBJ2-1	CASSPGQEQFF	TGTGCCAGCTCACCTGGACAGGAGCAGTTCTTC
NA	TRBV6-5	NA	TRBJ1-3	CASSYSRVTENTIYF	TGTGCCAGCAGTTACTCCAGGGTAACCGAAAACACCATATATTTT
TRBD2	TRBV28	NA	TRBJ2-3	CASSTSGRGDTQYF	TGTGCCAGCAGCACTAGCGGGAGAGGAGATACGCAGTATTTT
NA	TRBV15	NA	TRBJ2-7	CATSRERGSYEQYF	TGTGCCACCAGCAGAGAGAGGGGCAGCTACGAGCAGTACTTC
TRBD2	TRBV5-4	once	TRBJ2-2	CASSGQVAGRTGELFF	TGTGCCAGCAGCGGGCAGGTAGCGGGACGGACCGGGGAGCTGTTTTTT
NA	TRBV19	NA	TRBJ1-2	CASSTEVYGYTF	TGTGCCAGTAGTACTGAGGTATATGGCTACACCTTC
TRBD1	TRBV5-1	NA	TRBJ1-1	CASSSTGVTEAFF	TGCGCCAGCAGCTCGACAGGGGTCACTGAAGCTTTCTTT
NA	TRBV19	NA	TRBJ2-7	CASRWAGSYEQYF	TGTGCCAGTCGGTGGGCAGGCTCCTACGAGCAGTACTTC
TRBD1	TRBV5-4	NA	TRBJ2-7	CASSLERTGGGEQYF	TGTGCCAGCAGCTTGGAACGCACAGGGGGCGGAGAGCAGTACTTC
NA	TRBV5-4	NA	TRBJ2-3	CASSLPGVGTDTQYF	TGTGCCAGCAGCTTGCCGGGGGTGGGCACAGATACGCAGTATTTT
NA	TRBV11-3	NA	TRBJ2-7	CASSFSPYEQYF	TGTGCCAGCAGCTTCTCACCCTACGAGCAGTACTTC
NA	TRBV4-2	once	TRBJ1-5	CASSQQGAGNQPQHF	TGTGCCAGCAGCCAACAGGGTGCGGGCAATCAGCCCCAGCATTTT
TRBD2	TRBV4-1	NA	TRBJ2-7	CASSPALLRTSDSYEQYF	TGCGCCAGCAGCCCCGCTCTCCTTAGGACTAGCGACTCCTACGAGCAGTACTTC
TRBD1	TRBV19	NA	TRBJ1-1	CASSILGGVNTEAFF	TGTGCCAGTAGTATCTTAGGGGGCGTCAACACTGAAGCTTTCTTT
NA	TRBV5-1	NA	TRBJ1-1	CASSRFMNTEAFF	TGCGCCAGCAGTCGGTTCATGAACACTGAAGCTTTCTTT
NA	TRBV29-1	NA	TRBJ2-5	CSVAHSQETQYF	TGCAGCGTTGCTCACAGCCAAGAGACCCAGTACTTC